This T cell receptor (beta chain) was obtained from a study of CD8 T cells in Susac syndrome. Remarks on this clonotype: The junction differs from germline at one of its ends, possibly a read error.

The CDR3 extends over 17 amino acids. Looked up from germline, CDR1 is MDHEN and CDR2 is SYDVKM. The RNA input was roughly 0.45 to 1 ug, and it was reverse transcribed with random hexamers. TCRdb used MiXCR to reprocess the immunoSEQ multiplex PCR reads, holding one entry per CDR3 protein. The table has 250,000 to 300,000 distinct CDR3 sequences, about 89% seen once; the top ten hold around 0.18%. The TCR was taken from a human donor with multiple sclerosis. Sequencing was done on a sample of CD8+ T cells from PBMCs. The chain uses TRBV28 and TRBJ2-3; 11 bases match TRBD2. CDR3 protein: CAGSLFIAGGQGDTQYF. The CDR3 DNA reads as TGTGCCGGCAGTCTTTTTATAGCGGGGGGGCAAGGAGATACGCAGTATTTT.